This entry is about one T cell receptor (beta chain). Its antigen is unidentified. These data are taken from a study of blood T cells in healthy people across ages. Study-wide results and limits: The recorded TCR beta diversity per million T cells decreased in a roughly linear manner with age. Aged donors had fewer naive CD4+ cells and lower diversity than long-lived donors.

A J-beta primer mix and a sample-barcoded 5' primer were used in a second PCR of roughly 6 to 11 cycles. TCRdb fed the 5' RACE reads into MiXCR, producing one record per CDR3 protein. There are about 570,000 distinct CDR3 sequences in the sample; 27% occur only once, and around 18% lies in the top ten. It was ten milliliters of peripheral blood that were drawn from each donor. V was pared by 4 bases and J by 5 bases, with 14 bases between. Germline V gives CDR1 MNHEY, CDR2 SVGAGI. CDR3 length equals 14 residues. The receptor's source is a woman in her 70s in good health. Sequences were obtained from blood. The chain recombines TRBV6-5 with TRBJ2-5, with a tentative D call TRBD2 (5 bases). DNA of the CDR3: TGTGCCAGCAGTTCACTCCGGGGAGCGGAGACCCAGTACTTC. Its translation is CASSSLRGAETQYF.